Described below is a single TCR beta chain sequence and its context. Its antigen remains unknown. Clones were read by immunoSEQ multiplex PCR, and TCRdb kept only the in-frame ones, dropping some. This sample has about 25,000 clones, with approximately 90% found just once. The source of the sample is a study of lymphopenia after photon versus proton radiotherapy. Study-level points and caveats: Photon-treated patients lost naive T cells and TCR diversity; proton-treated stayed stable. Post-nadir TCR diversity decline inversely tracked overall survival among those who died. After lymphocyte nadir, photon-treated repertoires showed oligoclonal expansion, especially CD8+ Temra.

With 1 base removed from V and 8 bases from J, the gap between germline ends came to 10 bases. This CDR3 is built from 13 residues. CDR1 and CDR2 (germline): SGDLS, YYNGEE. The sample here was peripheral blood, taken from a patient treated with photon-based radiotherapy. This sequence joins TRBV9 and TRBJ2-1; D uncertain. The source is a man aged 50-59 years with gastric cancer. The CDR3 loop reads CASSVLVWDEQFF. The CDR3 coding sequence is TGTGCCAGCAGCGTACTCGTTTGGGATGAGCAGTTCTTC. The full variable domain, its missing parts supplied by reference TRBV9 and TRBJ2-1, is DSGVTQTPKHLITATGQRVTLRCSPRSGDLSVYWYQQSLDQGLQFLIQYYNGEERAKGNILERFSAQQFPDLHSELNLSSLELGDSALYFCASSVLVWDEQFFGPGTRLTVL.